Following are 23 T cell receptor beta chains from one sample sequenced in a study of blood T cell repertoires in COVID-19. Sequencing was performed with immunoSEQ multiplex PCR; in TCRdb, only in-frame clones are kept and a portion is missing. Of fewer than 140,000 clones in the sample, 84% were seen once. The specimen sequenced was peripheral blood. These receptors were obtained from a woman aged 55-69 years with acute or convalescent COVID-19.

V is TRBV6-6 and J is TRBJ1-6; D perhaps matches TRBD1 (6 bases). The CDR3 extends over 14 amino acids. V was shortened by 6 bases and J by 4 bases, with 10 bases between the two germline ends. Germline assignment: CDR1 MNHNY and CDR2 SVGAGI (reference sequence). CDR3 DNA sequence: TGTGCCAGCAGGCCCGGACAGTATAATTCACCCCTCCACTTT. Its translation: CASRPGQYNSPLHF.

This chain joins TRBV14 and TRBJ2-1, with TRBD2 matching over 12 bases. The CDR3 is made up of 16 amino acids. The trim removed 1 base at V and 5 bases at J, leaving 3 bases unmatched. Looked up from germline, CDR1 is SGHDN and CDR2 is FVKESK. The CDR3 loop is CASSQGLAGAHNEQFF. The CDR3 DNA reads TGTGCCAGCAGCCAAGGACTAGCGGGGGCGCACAATGAGCAGTTCTTC.

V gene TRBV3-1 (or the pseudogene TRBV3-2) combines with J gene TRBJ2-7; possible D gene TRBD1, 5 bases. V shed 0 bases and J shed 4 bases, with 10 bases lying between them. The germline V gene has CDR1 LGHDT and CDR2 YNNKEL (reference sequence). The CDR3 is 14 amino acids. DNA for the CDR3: TGTGCCAGCAGCCAAGAGCCAGGGTCGTACGAGCAGTACTTC. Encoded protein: CASSQEPGSYEQYF.

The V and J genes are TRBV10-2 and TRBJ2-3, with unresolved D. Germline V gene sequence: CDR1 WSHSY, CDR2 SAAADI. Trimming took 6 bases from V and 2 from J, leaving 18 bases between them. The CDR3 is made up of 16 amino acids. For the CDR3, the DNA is TGCGCCAGCAGCCCCTCAAGAGCCCCTTTCACAGATACGCAGTATTTT. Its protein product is CASSPSRAPFTDTQYF.

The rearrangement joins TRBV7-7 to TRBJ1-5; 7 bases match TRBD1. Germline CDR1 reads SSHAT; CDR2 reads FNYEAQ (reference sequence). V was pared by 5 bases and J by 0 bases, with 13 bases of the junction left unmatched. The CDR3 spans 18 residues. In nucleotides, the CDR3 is TGTGCCAGCAGCCGTGAGGGACAGATTAAAGTTAGCAATCAGCCCCAGCATTTT. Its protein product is CASSREGQIKVSNQPQHF.

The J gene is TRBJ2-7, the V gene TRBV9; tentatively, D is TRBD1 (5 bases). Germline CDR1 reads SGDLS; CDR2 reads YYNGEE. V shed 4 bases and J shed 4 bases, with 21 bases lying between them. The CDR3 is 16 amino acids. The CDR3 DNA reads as TGTGCCAGCAGCTCTAAGAGCTGGGCCGACAGATACGAGCAGTACTTC. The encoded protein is CASSSKSWADRYEQYF.

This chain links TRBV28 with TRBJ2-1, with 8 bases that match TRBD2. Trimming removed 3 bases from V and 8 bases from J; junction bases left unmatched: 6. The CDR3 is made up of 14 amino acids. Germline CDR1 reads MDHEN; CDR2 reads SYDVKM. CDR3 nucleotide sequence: TGTGCCAGCAGTTTCTACGGGAGGGCGGATGAGCAGTTCTTC. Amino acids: CASSFYGRADEQFF.

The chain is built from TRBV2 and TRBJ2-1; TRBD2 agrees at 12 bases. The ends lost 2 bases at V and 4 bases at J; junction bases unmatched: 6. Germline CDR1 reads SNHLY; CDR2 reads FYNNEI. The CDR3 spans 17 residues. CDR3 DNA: TGTGCCAGCAGTGAACTAGCGGGAGGGCCGTATTACAATGAGCAGTTCTTC. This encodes CASSELAGGPYYNEQFF.

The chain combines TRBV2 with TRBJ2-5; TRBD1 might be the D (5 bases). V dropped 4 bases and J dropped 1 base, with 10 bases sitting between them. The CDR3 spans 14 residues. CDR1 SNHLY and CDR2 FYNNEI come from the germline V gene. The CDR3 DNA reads TGTGCCAGCAGTGGACAGACCGCCCAAGAGACCCAGTACTTC. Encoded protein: CASSGQTAQETQYF.

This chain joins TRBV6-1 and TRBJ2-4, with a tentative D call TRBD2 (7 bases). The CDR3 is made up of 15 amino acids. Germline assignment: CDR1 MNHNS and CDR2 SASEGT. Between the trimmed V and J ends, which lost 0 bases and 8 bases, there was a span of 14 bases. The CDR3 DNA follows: TGTGCCAGCAGTGAAGCATGGGGGGGCAGGCACATTCAGTACTTC. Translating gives CASSEAWGGRHIQYF.

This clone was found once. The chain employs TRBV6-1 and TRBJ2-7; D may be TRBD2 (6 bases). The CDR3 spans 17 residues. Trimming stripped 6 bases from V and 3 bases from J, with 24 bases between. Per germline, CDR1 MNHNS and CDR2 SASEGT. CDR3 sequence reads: CASRELGGASVFYEQYF. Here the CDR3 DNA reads TGTGCCAGCAGGGAACTAGGAGGGGCTAGCGTATTCTACGAGCAGTACTTC.

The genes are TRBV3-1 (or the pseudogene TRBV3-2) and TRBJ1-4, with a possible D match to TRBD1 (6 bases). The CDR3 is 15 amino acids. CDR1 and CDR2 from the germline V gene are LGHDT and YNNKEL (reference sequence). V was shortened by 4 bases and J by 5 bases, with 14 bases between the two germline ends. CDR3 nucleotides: TGTGCCAGCAGCCGGGACGGACAGAGAAATGAAAAACTGTTTTTT. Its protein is CASSRDGQRNEKLFF.

The chain's CDR3 is CASSAGAYNEQFF. The CDR3 bases are TGCGCCAGCAGTGCAGGGGCCTACAATGAGCAGTTCTTC. This chain uses TRBV10-1 with TRBJ2-1, with D possibly matching TRBD1 (6 bases). This CDR3 spans 13 amino acids. V was trimmed by 4 bases and J by 2 bases, leaving 6 bases between them. Looked up from germline, CDR1 is WNHNN and CDR2 is SYGVQD (reference sequence).

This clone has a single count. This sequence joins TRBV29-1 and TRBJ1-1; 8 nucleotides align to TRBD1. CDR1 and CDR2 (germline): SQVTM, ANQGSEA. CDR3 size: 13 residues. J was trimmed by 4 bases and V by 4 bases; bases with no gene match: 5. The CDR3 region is CSVVQGGGTEAFF. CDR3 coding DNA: TGCAGCGTTGTACAGGGGGGCGGCACTGAAGCTTTCTTT.

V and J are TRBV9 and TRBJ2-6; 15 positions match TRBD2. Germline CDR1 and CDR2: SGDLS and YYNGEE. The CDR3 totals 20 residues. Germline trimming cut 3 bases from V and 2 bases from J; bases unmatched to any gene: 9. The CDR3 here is CASSEAVGTSGGPGANVLTF. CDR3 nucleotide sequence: TGTGCCAGCAGCGAAGCCGTCGGGACTAGCGGGGGGCCTGGGGCCAACGTCCTGACTTTC.

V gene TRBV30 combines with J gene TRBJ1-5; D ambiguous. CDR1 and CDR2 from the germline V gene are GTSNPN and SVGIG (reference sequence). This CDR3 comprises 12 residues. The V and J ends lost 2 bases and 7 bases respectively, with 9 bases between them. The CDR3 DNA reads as TGTGCCTGGAGTTATACCCGGCAGCCCCAGCATTTT. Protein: CAWSYTRQPQHF.

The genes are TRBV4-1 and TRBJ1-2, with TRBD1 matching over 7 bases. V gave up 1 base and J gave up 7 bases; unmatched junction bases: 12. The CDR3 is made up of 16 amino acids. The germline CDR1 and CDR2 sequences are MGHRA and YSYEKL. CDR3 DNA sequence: TGCGCCAGCAGCCAAGTAACTTTAGGGACAGTCCCTGGCTACACCTTC. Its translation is CASSQVTLGTVPGYTF.

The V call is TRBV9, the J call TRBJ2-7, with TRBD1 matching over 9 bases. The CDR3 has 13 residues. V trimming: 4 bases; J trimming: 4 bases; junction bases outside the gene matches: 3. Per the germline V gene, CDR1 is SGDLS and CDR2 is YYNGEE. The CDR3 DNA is TGTGCCAGCAGCACCGGGACAGGGTACGAGCAGTACTTC. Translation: CASSTGTGYEQYF.

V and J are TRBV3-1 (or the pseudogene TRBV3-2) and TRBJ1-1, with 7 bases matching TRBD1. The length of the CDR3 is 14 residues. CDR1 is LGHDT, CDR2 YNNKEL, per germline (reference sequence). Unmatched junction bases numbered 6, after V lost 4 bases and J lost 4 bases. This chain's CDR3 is CASSPTGVGTEAFF. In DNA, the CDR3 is TGTGCCAGCAGCCCCACAGGGGTAGGCACTGAAGCTTTCTTT.

DNA of the CDR3: TGTGCCAGCCAAGACAGCCCCACCGGGGAGCTGTTTTTT. Encoded protein: CASQDSPTGELFF. The V call is TRBV2, the J call TRBJ2-2, with D possibly being TRBD1 (5 bases). Trimming removed 8 bases at V and 4 bases at J, with 11 bases between. The CDR3 contains 13 residues. Germline CDR1 SNHLY, CDR2 FYNNEI.

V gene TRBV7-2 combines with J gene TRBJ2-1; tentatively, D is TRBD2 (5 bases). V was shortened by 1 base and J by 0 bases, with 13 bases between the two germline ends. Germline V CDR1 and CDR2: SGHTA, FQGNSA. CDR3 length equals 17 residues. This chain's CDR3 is CASSLVAVTNSYNEQFF. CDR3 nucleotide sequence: TGTGCCAGCAGCTTAGTGGCTGTGACTAACTCCTACAATGAGCAGTTCTTC. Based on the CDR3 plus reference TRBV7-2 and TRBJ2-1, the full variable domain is GAGVSQSPSNKVTEKGKDVELRCDPISGHTALYWYRQSLGQGLEFLIYFQGNSAPDKSGLPSDRFSAERTGGSVSTLTIQRTQQEDSAVYLCASSLVAVTNSYNEQFFGPGTRLTVL.

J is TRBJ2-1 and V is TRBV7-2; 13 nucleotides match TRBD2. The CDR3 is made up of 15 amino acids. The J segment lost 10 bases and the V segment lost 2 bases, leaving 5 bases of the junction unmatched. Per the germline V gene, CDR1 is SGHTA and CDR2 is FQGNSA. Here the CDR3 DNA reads TGTGCCAGCAGCTTAATGCTGGGACTAGCGGGAGAGCAGTTCTTC. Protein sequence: CASSLMLGLAGEQFF.

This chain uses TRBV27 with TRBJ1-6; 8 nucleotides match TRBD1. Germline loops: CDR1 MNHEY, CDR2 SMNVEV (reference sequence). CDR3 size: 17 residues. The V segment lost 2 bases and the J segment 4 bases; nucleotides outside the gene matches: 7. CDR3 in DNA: TGTGCCAGCAGTTTACGCGGGACAGGACGATATAATTCACCCCTCCACTTT. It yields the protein CASSLRGTGRYNSPLHF.